The 5 T cell receptor beta chains below come from one sample, sequenced in a study of T-cell reconstitution after alpha-beta-depleted transplantation in children. Unique molecular identifiers tagged the TCRbeta library. MiXCR was run by TCRdb on the PCR reads, yielding one entry per CDR3 protein. The sample has about 600,000 distinct CDR3 sequences; over 9.5% are singletons. This specimen was PBMCs from the stem cell graft donor, taken from the stem cell graft. The receptor source for this set is a human donor who donated a stem cell graft to a child with acute myeloid leukemia.

Ten or more counts support this clonotype. The chain joins TRBV29-1 to TRBJ1-2; 7 nucleotides agree with TRBD1. From germline, CDR1 is SQVTM and CDR2 ANQGSEA. This CDR3 region has 12 residues. The V and J ends lost 3 bases and 5 bases, in that order; junction bases with no gene match: 3. The CDR3 here is CSVDRGTYGYTF. The CDR3 coding sequence is TGCAGCGTTGACAGGGGGACTTATGGCTACACCTTC.

This clonotype was recorded a few times. V gene TRBV6-2 or TRBV6-3 combines with J gene TRBJ2-1; 8 bases are shared with TRBD2. Trimming removed 5 bases from V and 1 base from J; junction bases left unmatched: 7. The CDR3 spans 16 residues. Germline V gives CDR1 MNHEY, CDR2 SVGEGT. The CDR3 DNA is TGTGCCAGCAGTCCCCCGGGGACTAGATCCTACAATGAGCAGTTCTTC. Its translation: CASSPPGTRSYNEQFF.

This clonotype has a count of ten or more. The J gene is TRBJ1-1, the V gene TRBV5-1, with 8 bases identical to TRBD1. V gave up 0 bases and J gave up 6 bases; unmatched junction bases: 13. Per germline, CDR1 SGHRS and CDR2 YFSETQ. The CDR3 sequence is 17 residues long. The CDR3 coding sequence is TGCGCCAGCAGCTTGGAGGGGGGACAGGCCCCGGATCCTGAAGCTTTCTTT. This sequence encodes CASSLEGGQAPDPEAFF. Combining the CDR3 with reference TRBV5-1 and TRBJ1-1 gives the whole variable domain KAGVTQTPRYLIKTRGQQVTLSCSPISGHRSVSWYQQTPGQGLQFLFEYFSETQRNKGNFPGRFSGRQFSNSRSEMNVSTLELGDSALYLCASSLEGGQAPDPEAFFGQGTRLTVV.

In this sample, this clonotype turned up a few times. The chain has TRBV20-1 and TRBJ2-5; D perhaps matches TRBD2 (6 bases). The CDR3 totals 14 residues. The germline V and J ends were trimmed by 6 bases and 5 bases, with 19 bases remaining between them. Germline CDR1 DFQATT, CDR2 SNEGSKA (reference sequence). CDR3 sequence reads: CSAGTPGGWETQYF. For the CDR3, the DNA is TGCAGTGCCGGGACCCCCGGGGGATGGGAGACCCAGTACTTC.

This clonotype was observed at least ten times. The rearrangement joins TRBV4-3 to TRBJ1-4; possible D gene TRBD1, 5 bases. This CDR3 is built from 14 residues. Germline lookup yields CDR1 LGHNA and CDR2 YSLEER. V lost 2 bases, J lost 7 bases, and 11 bases lay in between. The CDR3 reads CASSQRTGGEKLFF. The CDR3 DNA follows: TGCGCCAGCAGCCAACGGACCGGGGGTGAAAAACTGTTTTTT.